This TCR beta chain was sequenced for a study of T cells after yellow fever vaccination. One entry per CDR3 protein, called by TCRdb with MiXCR from the 5' RACE reads. The sample carries a few hundred thousand distinct CDR3 sequences, about 5% recorded once. Study findings and constraints: The secondary T-cell response peaked on day 5, not day 15, but was weaker.

Per germline, CDR1 KGHSH and CDR2 LQKENI. V dropped 3 bases and J dropped 0; count of bases not matched to a gene: 4. This CDR3 region has 16 residues. For this clonotype: Its antigen remains unidentified.

V is TRBV18 and J is TRBJ2-2, with 7 positions matching TRBD1. Material: CD4+ T cells sorted from PBMCs, obtained on the day of the yellow fever booster vaccination. This receptor was taken from a young man who received the YFV17D yellow fever vaccine. CDR3 bases: TGTGCCAGCTCACCCCGACAGGGACCGAACACCGGGGAGCTGTTTTTT. As protein: CASSPRQGPNTGELFF.